This entry features one T cell receptor beta chain sequence. Antigen specificity is unknown. The source of the sample is a study of brain T cells in children with intractable seizures. Overall study findings and caveats: Patients' HCMV serostatus was unknown; virus specificity rests on CDR3 similarity alone. Absence of clones before surgery may stem from lower sequencing depth.

Germline V lookup: CDR1 MGHDK, CDR2 SYGVNS. Trimming left V 6 bases short and J 3 bases short, with 17 bases between. The CDR3 spans 15 residues. Profiled with immunoSEQ multiplex PCR; TCRdb holds only in-frame clones, not every one. This table holds some 80,000 clones, under 95% found once. Only cases whose brain tissue showed the highest T cell transcript signatures were sequenced. At least one anti-epileptic drug was given before surgery. V is TRBV25-1 and J is TRBJ1-1; D might be TRBD1 (5 bases). The sequence was obtained from a girl aged 2 to 10 with Rasmussen encephalitis and intractable seizures. Sequenced material: peripheral blood, taken at surgery. The CDR3 bases are TGTGCCAGCAGGGGGGTAAGGGTGGGGCACACTGAAGCTTTCTTT. It translates to CASRGVRVGHTEAFF.